This entry lists 10 T cell receptor beta chains sequenced from one sample in a study of control samples from healthy donors and cancer patients. Data came from immunoSEQ multiplex PCR; TCRdb stores just in-frame clones and leaves some out. This table has 400,000 to 450,000 clones, around nine tenths appearing once. The sequenced sample consisted of PBMCs. These receptors were obtained from a man aged 35-49 years with head and neck cancer.

The rearrangement joins TRBV7-3 to TRBJ2-7, with D possibly TRBD1 on 5 matching bases. The CDR3 totals 13 residues. V was shortened by 8 bases and J by 5 bases, with 16 bases between the two germline ends. CDR1 and CDR2 from the germline V gene are SGHTA and FQGTGA. The CDR3 DNA reads TGTGCCAGCTCCAAAGGGGCGGATGACGAGCAGTACTTC. Translating it yields CASSKGADDEQYF. Full variable domain (remainder filled in from reference TRBV7-3 and TRBJ2-7): GAGVSQTPSNKVTEKGKYVELRCDPISGHTALYWYRQSLGQGPEFLIYFQGTGAADDSGLPNDRFFAVRPEGSVSTLKIQRTERGDSAVYLCASSKGADDEQYFGPGTRLTVT.

This clone was counted once. This rearrangement joins TRBV3-1 (or the pseudogene TRBV3-2) to TRBJ1-5; tentatively, D is TRBD1 (6 bases). With 3 bases removed from V and 0 bases from J, the gap between germline ends came to 15 bases. Germline V gives CDR1 LGHDT, CDR2 YNNKEL (reference sequence). This CDR3 is built from 17 residues. CDR3 in DNA: TGTGCCAGCAGCCACACCCTGCCGGACAGTAGCAATCAGCCCCAGCATTTT. It encodes CASSHTLPDSSNQPQHF.

For the CDR3, the DNA is TGTGCCATCAGTGGGGGCACTGAAGCTTTCTTT. This translates into CAISGGTEAFF. The chain couples TRBV10-3 to TRBJ1-1; D gene uncertain. The V and J ends lost 4 bases and 4 bases respectively, with 4 bases between them. This CDR3 has 11 residues. CDR1 and CDR2 from the germline V gene are ENHRY and SYGVKD.

This sequence joins TRBV2 and TRBJ2-7; 8 positions agree with TRBD2. After removal of 0 bases from V and 1 base from J, the junction contained 8 bases not matched to a gene. Germline V CDR1 and CDR2: SNHLY, FYNNEI. The CDR3 runs to 17 residues. The CDR3 loop reads CASSEANRGGLSYEQYF. The CDR3 DNA reads TGTGCCAGCAGTGAAGCAAATCGGGGGGGACTGTCCTACGAGCAGTACTTC.

J is TRBJ1-2 and V is TRBV12-3 or TRBV12-4; D might be TRBD1 (5 bases). This CDR3 has 12 residues. Trimming cost V 4 bases and J 7 bases, with 10 bases left between them. CDR3 sequence: CASSYGTGGYTF. The CDR3 DNA is TGTGCCAGCAGTTATGGGACGGGTGGCTACACCTTC.

The gene calls are TRBV12-5 and TRBJ2-1; 9 bases agree with TRBD2. The CDR3 has 17 residues. Germline CDR1 is LGHNT and CDR2 is FRNRAP. Losses at the gene ends were 6 bases for V and 7 bases for J; bases not matched to a gene: 16. As DNA, the CDR3 is TGTGCTAGTGGCGTTTGGTCTAGCGGGGTCCTTAGGAATGAGCAGTTCTTC. Protein: CASGVWSSGVLRNEQFF. Full variable domain (missing parts from reference TRBV12-5 and TRBJ2-1): DARVTQTPRHKVTEMGQEVTMRCQPILGHNTVFWYRQTMMQGLELLAYFRNRAPLDDSGMPKDRFSAEMPDATLATLKIQPSEPRDSAVYFCASGVWSSGVLRNEQFFGPGTRLTVL.

The DNA of the CDR3 is TGTGCCAGCAGCTTAGCCGGGACTGCCTACACAGATACGCAGTATTTT. The encoded protein is CASSLAGTAYTDTQYF. This sequence joins TRBV7-9 and TRBJ2-3; the D gene is possibly TRBD2 (6 bases). Between the trimmed V and J ends, which lost 0 bases and 2 bases, there was a span of 12 bases. Looked up from germline, CDR1 is SEHNR and CDR2 is FQNEAQ (reference sequence). There are 16 residues in the CDR3.

This chain's CDR3 is CAWSVRGQGNSEQYF. DNA for the CDR3: TGTGCCTGGAGTGTACGGGGACAGGGAAATTCCGAGCAGTACTTC. The chain uses TRBV30 and TRBJ2-7; 9 bases line up with TRBD1. Germline V gene sequence: CDR1 GTSNPN, CDR2 SVGIG (reference sequence). The CDR3 extends over 15 amino acids. The trim removed 0 bases at V and 6 bases at J, leaving 9 bases unmatched.

This rearrangement joins TRBV28 to TRBJ2-5; 10 nucleotides line up with TRBD1. J was trimmed by 5 bases and V by 8 bases; bases with no gene match: 11. The CDR3 loop spans 15 amino acids. The germline V gene has CDR1 MDHEN and CDR2 SYDVKM. CDR3 protein: CASDPRGTGEETQYF. In DNA, the CDR3 is TGTGCCAGCGATCCCCGGGGGACAGGGGAGGAGACCCAGTACTTC. The complete variable domain, with remaining parts taken from reference TRBV28 and TRBJ2-5, reads DVKVTQSSRYLVKRTGEKVFLECVQDMDHENMFWYRQDPGLGLRLIYFSYDVKMKEKGDIPEGYSVSREKKERFSLILESASTNQTSMYLCASDPRGTGEETQYFGPGTRLLVL.

This chain joins TRBV2 and TRBJ1-6, with 9 positions matching TRBD1. Germline CDR1 SNHLY, CDR2 FYNNEI. This CDR3 is 17 amino acids long. V lost 6 bases, J lost 10 bases, and 16 bases stayed unmatched. The CDR3: CASSDRRAGQGASPLHF. CDR3 bases: TGTGCCAGCAGCGACCGCAGGGCGGGACAGGGTGCCTCACCCCTCCACTTT.